The 3 T cell receptor beta chains in this list originate from one sample, sequenced in a study of T cell changes during pregnancy in multiple sclerosis (dated by TCRdb to between 2019 and 2020). Library prep was done by the immunoSEQ multiplex PCR assay. TCRdb stores this immuneACCESS table with in-frame sequences only. Part of the clones is absent; in the studies checked, under half of the shortfall reflects unresolved V genes, and no reason is known for the rest. The sample profile shows over 70,000 clones; 90% to 95% of them were found once. Clones ranked in the top ten supply around 4.1% of the sample. Specimen: peripheral blood, collected in the first trimester of pregnancy. All receptors derive from a female donor with multiple sclerosis, enrolled in a pregnancy study.

The CDR3 loop reads CASSKGQGANNEQFF. CDR3 nucleotide sequence: TGTGCCAGCAGTAAGGGACAGGGGGCAAACAATGAGCAGTTCTTC. The V gene is TRBV2, the J gene TRBJ2-1; 12 bases map to TRBD1. The CDR3 has 15 residues. J was trimmed by 5 bases and V by 5 bases; bases with no gene match: 4. CDR1 SNHLY and CDR2 FYNNEI come from the germline V gene.

A single count supports this clone. The chain uses TRBV4-1 and TRBJ1-2; 7 positions match TRBD1. Trimming cost V 5 bases and J 4 bases; bases outside gene matches: 10. Germline V gene sequence: CDR1 MGHRA, CDR2 YSYEKL. The CDR3 length is 15 residues. CDR3 coding DNA: TGCGCCAGCAGCTCGCCCGGGACAGCTTCCTATGGCTACACCTTC. The encoded protein is CASSSPGTASYGYTF.

V usage is TRBV6-1 and J usage is TRBJ2-7, with D possibly being TRBD2 (6 bases). The CDR3 is 15 residues long. Trimming shortened V by 2 bases and J by 9 bases, and 20 bases separated the two germline ends. Germline loops: CDR1 MNHNS, CDR2 SASEGT. CDR3 in amino acids: CASSETPGGTPPQYF. For the CDR3, the DNA is TGTGCCAGCAGTGAAACGCCCGGGGGTACCCCGCCGCAGTACTTC.